A single sample gave rise to the 18 T cell receptor beta chains below, sequenced in a study of T cell changes during pregnancy in multiple sclerosis. Libraries were prepared by immunoSEQ multiplex PCR; TCRdb keeps only in-frame clonotypes and omits some of them. Of approximately 60,000 clones in the sample, around 94% were seen once. The specimen was CD8+ T cells from peripheral blood mononuclear cells, collected in the third trimester of pregnancy. These receptors all stem from a female donor with multiple sclerosis, enrolled in a pregnancy study.

The chain combines TRBV7-6 with TRBJ2-1; 9 bases fit TRBD1. The length of the CDR3 is 16 residues. Germline V gives CDR1 SGHVS, CDR2 FNYEAQ. Trimming took 3 bases from V and 4 from J; bases not matched to a gene: 7. CDR3 in amino acids: CASSFGPGQGYNEQFF. Here the CDR3 DNA reads TGTGCCAGCAGCTTCGGACCGGGACAGGGATACAATGAGCAGTTCTTC. The full variable domain, with the rest looked up from reference TRBV7-6 and TRBJ2-1, is GAGVSQSPRYKVTKRGQDVALRCDPISGHVSLYWYRQALGQGPEFLTYFNYEAQQDKSGLPNDRFSAERPEGSISTLTIQRTEQRDSAMYRCASSFGPGQGYNEQFFGPGTRLTVL.

V gene TRBV19 combines with J gene TRBJ2-2, with 9 bases that match TRBD2. CDR3 length equals 15 residues. Per germline, CDR1 LNHDA and CDR2 SQIVND (reference sequence). The junction had 2 bases not matched to a gene; V was cut back by 3 bases and J by 3 bases. The CDR3 bases are TGTGCCAGTAGTATCGGGACTAGCTACACCGGGGAGCTGTTTTTT. It encodes CASSIGTSYTGELFF.

The chain is built from TRBV10-1 and TRBJ2-3; D call uncertain. CDR1 WNHNN and CDR2 SYGVQD come from the germline V gene (reference sequence). The CDR3 contains 11 residues. V lost 6 bases, J lost 5 bases, and 6 bases lay in between. The CDR3 protein is CASRRRDTQYF. DNA for the CDR3: TGCGCCAGCAGAAGGAGAGATACGCAGTATTTT.

The chain uses TRBV13 and TRBJ2-1, with D possibly matching TRBD2 (6 bases). The CDR3 is made up of 17 amino acids. Deletions cut 3 bases from V and 3 bases from J, with 18 bases between. Per germline, CDR1 PRHDT and CDR2 FYEKMQ (reference sequence). The CDR3 DNA reads as TGTGCCAGCAGCTTCTCGGTGGGGTCTAGCGTCTACAATGAGCAGTTCTTC. Translated, it gives CASSFSVGSSVYNEQFF.

This clone was picked up one time. This chain uses TRBV30 with TRBJ2-1; D is unresolved. Between the trimmed V and J ends, which lost 1 base and 2 bases, there was a span of 15 bases. The germline CDR1 and CDR2 sequences are GTSNPN and SVGIG (reference sequence). The CDR3 consists of 16 residues. The CDR3 bases are TGTGCCTGGAGTGACCTTCGAGAGTTACCCTACAATGAGCAGTTCTTC. As protein: CAWSDLRELPYNEQFF.

The V and J genes are TRBV5-1 and TRBJ2-7, with a tentative D call TRBD1 (6 bases). The CDR3 spans 15 residues. V gave up 5 bases and J gave up 0 bases, with 15 bases separating them. Germline loops: CDR1 SGHRS, CDR2 YFSETQ. DNA of the CDR3: TGCGCCAGCAGTAAAACAGGGTTAAGCTCCTACGAGCAGTACTTC. Encoded protein: CASSKTGLSSYEQYF.

The gene calls are TRBV5-4 and TRBJ1-1; tentative D call: TRBD1 (5 bases). V was pared by 2 bases and J by 1 base, with 9 bases between. The CDR3 is 14 amino acids. The germline V gene encodes CDR1 SGHNT and CDR2 YYREEE (reference sequence). This CDR3 is CASSFREGNTEAFF. The CDR3 region has the DNA TGTGCCAGCAGCTTCAGGGAAGGGAACACTGAAGCTTTCTTT.

V and J are TRBV4-2 and TRBJ2-7; 7 bases align to TRBD2. Unmatched junction bases numbered 8, after V lost 3 bases and J lost 3 bases. Per germline, CDR1 LGHNA and CDR2 YNFKEQ. The CDR3 extends over 15 amino acids. CDR3 region: CASSQGTSDYYEQYF. Here the CDR3 DNA reads TGTGCCAGCAGCCAGGGAACTAGCGACTACTACGAGCAGTACTTC.

The V call is TRBV27, the J call TRBJ2-3, with 9 nucleotides matching TRBD1. After removal of 6 bases from V and 6 bases from J, the junction contained 16 bases not matched to a gene. Per germline, CDR1 MNHEY and CDR2 SMNVEV (reference sequence). CDR3 size: 17 residues. The CDR3 spells CASSHLLGQGNMDTQYF. Here the CDR3 DNA reads TGTGCCAGCAGCCACCTGTTAGGACAGGGGAATATGGATACGCAGTATTTT.

The chain is built from TRBV9 and TRBJ2-7, with 7 bases identical to TRBD2. V dropped 2 bases and J dropped 4; count of bases not matched to a gene: 6. Germline values: CDR1 SGDLS, CDR2 YYNGEE. This CDR3 contains 14 residues. The CDR3 nucleotides are TGTGCCAGCAGCGTTGCGGGAGCGGGGTACGAGCAGTACTTC. Translating gives CASSVAGAGYEQYF. Looking up the rest from reference TRBV9 and TRBJ2-7 gives the full variable domain: DSGVTQTPKHLITATGQRVTLRCSPRSGDLSVYWYQQSLDQGLQFLIQYYNGEERAKGNILERFSAQQFPDLHSELNLSSLELGDSALYFCASSVAGAGYEQYFGPGTRLTVT.

The rearrangement joins TRBV4-1 to TRBJ2-1; TRBD2 might be the D (6 bases). The CDR3 contains 16 residues. Between the trimmed V and J ends, which lost 4 bases and 9 bases, there was a span of 22 bases. Germline V gives CDR1 MGHRA, CDR2 YSYEKL. In DNA, the CDR3 is TGCGCCAGCAGCCTCTTGGAGGGCAAGGACTGGGGTGAGCAGTTCTTC. Translating it yields CASSLLEGKDWGEQFF.

This sequence joins TRBV6-6 and TRBJ2-3; D is uncertain. The V end lost 5 bases, the J end lost 0 bases, and 15 bases lay between the germline ends. Germline assignment: CDR1 MNHNY and CDR2 SVGAGI (reference sequence). The CDR3 covers 16 residues. The CDR3 bases are TGTGCCAGCAGTCCCCCTCCGCTCACTAGCACAGATACGCAGTATTTT. Its translation: CASSPPPLTSTDTQYF.

CDR3 loop: CASNPDRGGSYEQYF. In DNA form, the CDR3 reads TGTGCCAGCAACCCGGACAGGGGGGGCTCCTACGAGCAGTACTTC. The rearrangement joins TRBV2 to TRBJ2-7, with 10 bases aligning to TRBD1. CDR3 length: 15 residues. Germline V lookup: CDR1 SNHLY, CDR2 FYNNEI. The junction had 6 bases not matched to a gene; V was cut back by 7 bases and J by 0 bases.

The rearrangement uses TRBV9 and TRBJ1-1; D uncertain. Germline CDR1 and CDR2: SGDLS and YYNGEE. Between the trimmed V and J ends, which lost 6 bases and 0 bases, there was a span of 15 bases. CDR3 length: 15 amino acids. CDR3 in DNA: TGTGCCAGCACCCCAAGGGAGTTCATGAACACTGAAGCTTTCTTT. Protein: CASTPREFMNTEAFF.

This chain links TRBV27 with TRBJ2-5; 8 bases align to TRBD2. From germline, CDR1 is MNHEY and CDR2 SMNVEV (reference sequence). The ends lost 5 bases at V and 5 bases at J; junction bases unmatched: 10. The CDR3 runs to 15 residues. CDR3 sequence (DNA): TGTGCCAGCAGTCTACAATTAGCGGGAAGGGAGACCCAGTACTTC. Translation: CASSLQLAGRETQYF.

Here the CDR3 reads CASSRDRVITDTQYF. The CDR3 coding sequence is TGTGCCAGCAGCAGGGACAGGGTCATCACAGATACGCAGTATTTT. The chain couples TRBV5-6 to TRBJ2-3, with 9 bases matching TRBD1. The CDR3 spans 15 residues. Germline V gives CDR1 SGHDT, CDR2 YYEEEE. Losses at the gene ends were 4 bases for V and 2 bases for J; bases not matched to a gene: 5.

V and J are TRBV19 and TRBJ1-5, with D possibly being TRBD1 (5 bases). The V and J ends lost 1 base and 7 bases respectively, with 20 bases between them. This CDR3 has 17 amino acids. From germline, CDR1 is LNHDA and CDR2 SQIVND (reference sequence). This CDR3 is CASSIGEGGVVGQPQHF. The CDR3 bases are TGTGCCAGTAGTATAGGGGAAGGAGGGGTGGTTGGGCAGCCCCAGCATTTT.

This chain joins TRBV7-6 and TRBJ2-5, with TRBD2 as a possible D gene (6 bases). This CDR3 has 15 amino acids. The V gene lost 6 bases and the J gene lost 2 bases, with 16 bases spanning the gap. Germline V gives CDR1 SGHVS, CDR2 FNYEAQ. The CDR3 DNA sequence: TGTGCCAGCAGACCCCTACTAGCCTCTCAAGAGACCCAGTACTTC. Translation gives CASRPLLASQETQYF.